These 27 T cell receptor beta chains came from one sample sequenced in a study of blood T cell repertoires in COVID-19. Clones were sequenced by immunoSEQ multiplex PCR, and TCRdb holds only the in-frame ones, with some missing. The repertoire has about 170,000 clones, about 93% of them found once; the top ten carry about 5%. Sequenced sample: peripheral blood. The receptors here all came from a woman aged 50 to 65 with acute or convalescent COVID-19.

This clone was picked up one time. The chain links TRBV19 to TRBJ1-1, with 8 bases identical to TRBD1. Looked up from germline, CDR1 is LNHDA and CDR2 is SQIVND (reference sequence). The CDR3 has 19 amino acids. The V and J ends lost 6 bases and 0 bases, in that order; junction bases with no gene match: 18. The CDR3 DNA is TGTGCCAGTAGACCCCCATTCCGGGACAGGCATCATTTGAACACTGAAGCTTTCTTT. Amino acid sequence: CASRPPFRDRHHLNTEAFF. Supplemented by reference TRBV19 and TRBJ1-1, the full variable domain reads DGGITQSPKYLFRKEGQNVTLSCEQNLNHDAMYWYRQDPGQGLRLIYYSQIVNDFQKGDIAEGYSVSREKKESFPLTVTSAQKNPTAFYLCASRPPFRDRHHLNTEAFFGQGTRLTVV.

The CDR3 reads CSALLVSPFF. CDR3 DNA sequence: TGCAGTGCTTTACTAGTTTCGCCGTTCTTC. This sequence joins TRBV20-1 and TRBJ2-1; possible D gene TRBD2, 5 bases. CDR3 length equals 10 residues. V was pared by 5 bases and J by 15 bases, with 14 bases between. Germline values: CDR1 DFQATT, CDR2 SNEGSKA (reference sequence).

The table lists this clone with a few counts. The chain joins TRBV7-3 to TRBJ2-5; D gene ambiguous. CDR1 is SGHTA, CDR2 FQGTGA, per germline. The CDR3 is made up of 13 amino acids. The V end lost 2 bases, the J end lost 0 bases, and 4 bases lay between the germline ends. The CDR3: CASSLRYQETQYF. The CDR3 DNA reads as TGTGCCAGCAGCTTACGGTACCAAGAGACCCAGTACTTC.

V is TRBV6-1 and J is TRBJ1-5; 8 bases map to TRBD1. CDR3 length: 16 residues. V was clipped by 3 bases and J by 2 bases; unmatched bases: 6. From germline, CDR1 is MNHNS and CDR2 SASEGT. CDR3 amino acids: CASSDPGQVGNQPQHF. The CDR3 DNA follows: TGTGCCAGCAGTGATCCGGGACAGGTGGGCAATCAGCCCCAGCATTTT.

V is TRBV29-1 and J is TRBJ2-7, with a tentative D call TRBD1 (5 bases). The CDR3 runs 13 residues. Germline CDR1 is SQVTM and CDR2 is ANQGSEA. Trimming stripped 7 bases from V and 2 bases from J, with 15 bases between. CDR3 sequence reads: CSAKIQGTYEQYF. For the CDR3, the DNA is TGCAGCGCCAAGATTCAGGGAACCTACGAGCAGTACTTC.

The chain links TRBV5-1 to TRBJ2-7; 7 positions match TRBD1. The CDR3 has 14 residues. Unmatched junction bases numbered 4, after V lost 4 bases and J lost 0 bases. In germline, CDR1 is SGHRS, CDR2 YFSETQ. CDR3 bases: TGCGCCAGCAGCGAGGGACAGCCCTCCTACGAGCAGTACTTC. The encoded protein is CASSEGQPSYEQYF.

The chain joins TRBV12-3 or TRBV12-4 to TRBJ1-2; D is possibly TRBD1 (6 bases). CDR3 size: 12 residues. V was clipped by 7 bases and J by 4 bases, with 10 bases between them. Written as DNA, the CDR3 is TGTGCCAGCAACAGGGCAGGCTATGGCTACACCTTC. Its translation: CASNRAGYGYTF.

This clone was recorded once. The chain is built from TRBV28 and TRBJ2-2, with D unclear. Trimming cost V 5 bases and J 8 bases, with 6 bases left between them. Looked up from germline, CDR1 is MDHEN and CDR2 is SYDVKM. The CDR3 is 11 amino acids. CDR3 sequence reads: CASSDRGELFF. Here the CDR3 DNA reads TGTGCCAGCAGTGATAGAGGGGAGCTGTTTTTT.

J is TRBJ2-3 and V is TRBV7-2; D gene uncertain. Between the trimmed V and J ends, which lost 0 bases and 9 bases, there was a span of 13 bases. Germline V lookup: CDR1 SGHTA, CDR2 FQGNSA. The CDR3 extends over 14 amino acids. CDR3 residues: CASSLALVGSTQYF. The CDR3 nucleotides are TGTGCCAGCAGCTTAGCGCTGGTCGGTTCGACGCAGTATTTT. Full variable domain (outside the CDR3, taken from reference TRBV7-2 and TRBJ2-3): GAGVSQSPSNKVTEKGKDVELRCDPISGHTALYWYRQSLGQGLEFLIYFQGNSAPDKSGLPSDRFSAERTGGSVSTLTIQRTQQEDSAVYLCASSLALVGSTQYFGPGTRLTVL.

This chain uses TRBV12-3 or TRBV12-4 with TRBJ1-2; no firm D call. This CDR3 region has 13 residues. V lost 2 bases to trimming and J lost 3 bases, with 7 bases between them. The CDR3 reads CASSLTEDYGYTF. DNA of the CDR3: TGTGCCAGCAGTTTAACAGAAGACTATGGCTACACCTTC.

The genes are TRBV19 and TRBJ1-2; TRBD1 matches at 7 bases. Losses at the gene ends were 4 bases for V and 4 bases for J; bases not matched to a gene: 6. This CDR3 is built from 14 residues. Germline V gives CDR1 LNHDA, CDR2 SQIVND (reference sequence). Here the CDR3 DNA reads TGTGCCAGTAGTACCCCGGGACAGCTCTATGGCTACACCTTC. This encodes CASSTPGQLYGYTF. Variable domain in full (rest from reference TRBV19 and TRBJ1-2): DGGITQSPKYLFRKEGQNVTLSCEQNLNHDAMYWYRQDPGQGLRLIYYSQIVNDFQKGDIAEGYSVSREKKESFPLTVTSAQKNPTAFYLCASSTPGQLYGYTFGSGTRLTVV.

The chain recombines TRBV2 with TRBJ2-4; 9 bases map to TRBD2. The V segment lost 1 base and the J segment 7 bases; nucleotides outside the gene matches: 2. This CDR3 spans 14 amino acids. Germline CDR1 is SNHLY and CDR2 is FYNNEI. Written as DNA, the CDR3 is TGTGCCAGCAGTGAAGGACTAGCGGTGAACATTCAGTACTTC. It codes for CASSEGLAVNIQYF.

The chain uses TRBV5-1 and TRBJ2-3; 11 bases fit TRBD2. CDR3 length: 15 residues. Germline CDR1 is SGHRS and CDR2 is YFSETQ. The V and J ends lost 0 bases and 4 bases, in that order; junction bases with no gene match: 1. CDR3 protein: CASSLGLAGPDTQYF. The CDR3 nucleotides read TGCGCCAGCAGCTTGGGACTAGCGGGGCCAGATACGCAGTATTTT.

The chain employs TRBV6-5 and TRBJ1-1; perhaps TRBD1 as D (5 bases). Germline V gives CDR1 MNHEY, CDR2 SVGAGI. Trimming left V 7 bases short and J 1 base short, with 13 bases between. This CDR3 has 14 amino acids. This CDR3 is CASNLRQTNTEAFF. In DNA, the CDR3 is TGTGCCAGCAACTTGAGACAGACGAACACTGAAGCTTTCTTT.

J is TRBJ1-6 and V is TRBV6-6; 7 bases fit TRBD1. V dropped 4 bases and J dropped 6; count of bases not matched to a gene: 6. Per germline, CDR1 MNHNY and CDR2 SVGAGI (reference sequence). The CDR3 runs to 15 residues. The CDR3 loop reads CASSSPGQPNSPLHF. The CDR3 nucleotides read TGTGCCAGCAGTTCTCCGGGACAGCCTAATTCACCCCTCCACTTT.

Note on this clone: The germline gene is not matched at one end of the junction; a read error may be the cause. The chain uses TRBV7-9 and TRBJ2-5, with a weak D call TRBD1 (5 bases). The V gene's germline CDR1 is SEHNR and CDR2 FQNEAQ (reference sequence). The CDR3 loop spans 12 amino acids. The CDR3 sequence is CASTLDRKTQYF. The CDR3 DNA reads as TGTGCCAGCACCTTAGACAGAAAGACCCAGTACTTC.

This clone was found once. This rearrangement joins TRBV12-5 to TRBJ2-5; a weak D match, TRBD2 (7 bases). CDR1 LGHNT and CDR2 FRNRAP come from the germline V gene. The V gene lost 4 bases and the J gene lost 0 bases, with 24 bases spanning the gap. CDR3 size: 19 residues. The CDR3 loop is CASGSSPLGGRVYQETQYF. The CDR3 coding sequence is TGTGCTAGTGGTTCATCACCTTTGGGGGGGCGGGTTTACCAAGAGACCCAGTACTTC.

This clone was seen only once. V is TRBV4-3 and J is TRBJ2-5; no reliable D call. CDR3 length: 17 residues. V was clipped by 0 bases and J by 3 bases, with 17 bases between them. Germline CDR1 is LGHNA and CDR2 is YSLEER. For the CDR3, the DNA is TGCGCCAGCAGCCAAGATAAGAATCTTCGAGGCGAAGAGACCCAGTACTTC. Protein product: CASSQDKNLRGEETQYF.

J is TRBJ1-2 and V is TRBV28; D is unclear. Per germline, CDR1 MDHEN and CDR2 SYDVKM. This CDR3 is built from 12 residues. Trimming pared 5 bases from V and 8 bases from J, leaving 12 bases between. In DNA form, the CDR3 reads TGTGCCAGCAGTCCTAACTTCCGCGGCTACACCTTC. It encodes CASSPNFRGYTF.

The genes are TRBV28 and TRBJ2-1; 9 bases are shared with TRBD1. V shed 5 bases, J shed 9 bases, and the junction held 8 bases outside the gene matches. Germline-derived CDR1 and CDR2 are MDHEN and SYDVKM. This CDR3 has 14 amino acids. The CDR3 protein is CASSTGGARSEQFF. CDR3 nucleotide sequence: TGTGCCAGCAGTACAGGGGGCGCGAGGAGTGAGCAGTTCTTC.

This chain joins TRBV23-1 and TRBJ1-4; D is possibly TRBD1 (5 bases). TRBV23-1 is known as an ORF, though its function is uncertain. The CDR3 is made up of 15 amino acids. V gave up 1 base and J gave up 3 bases, with 9 bases separating them. The CDR3 spells CASSQCDSSNEKLFF. The CDR3 DNA reads TGCGCCAGCAGTCAATGTGACAGCTCTAATGAAAAACTGTTTTTT.

This clone was seen a handful of times. The J gene is TRBJ1-3, the V gene TRBV20-1; D gene ambiguous. Germline V CDR1 and CDR2: DFQATT, SNEGSKA (reference sequence). This CDR3 spans 13 amino acids. V lost 3 bases, J lost 4 bases, and 10 bases lay in between. The DNA for the CDR3 is TGCAGTGCTAGTGCAGGCCGCGGAAACACCATATATTTT. Encoded protein: CSASAGRGNTIYF.

This clone appeared once. The chain links TRBV19 to TRBJ1-1; tentatively, D is TRBD1 (5 bases). Germline V CDR1 and CDR2: LNHDA, SQIVND (reference sequence). V dropped 7 bases and J dropped 5 bases, with 17 bases sitting between them. This CDR3 is 14 amino acids long. For the CDR3, the DNA is TGTGCCAGTATTAGAAGGGGTGAAGGAACTGAAGCTTTCTTT. This sequence encodes CASIRRGEGTEAFF.

The chain employs TRBV7-9 and TRBJ2-1, with TRBD1 identical over 8 bases. Per germline, CDR1 SEHNR and CDR2 FQNEAQ (reference sequence). J gave up 0 bases and V 5 bases, and 12 bases lay outside the gene matches. The CDR3 covers 18 residues. DNA for the CDR3: TGTGCCAGCAGCCCCGGGGCCCAGGGGGCGGCCTCCTACAATGAGCAGTTCTTC. Translation: CASSPGAQGAASYNEQFF.

V gene TRBV6-5 combines with J gene TRBJ2-1, with D perhaps matching TRBD2 (6 bases). CDR3 size: 15 residues. Per germline, CDR1 MNHEY and CDR2 SVGAGI. Trimming took off 9 bases at V and 5 bases at J, with 20 bases between the two ends. The CDR3: CASTPGDDTNNEQFF. CDR3 coding DNA: TGTGCCAGTACCCCGGGGGATGATACAAACAATGAGCAGTTCTTC.

The CDR3 is CASSGDRAYTF. CDR3 nucleotides: TGTGCCAGCAGCGGAGACAGGGCCTACACCTTC. J is TRBJ1-2 and V is TRBV9; 7 positions match TRBD1. The V gene's germline CDR1 is SGDLS and CDR2 YYNGEE. Trimming took 3 bases from V and 10 from J; bases not matched to a gene: 3. The CDR3 covers 11 residues.

A word on this clone: At one end the junction does not follow the germline gene, possibly because of a read error. The rearrangement links TRBV6-1 to TRBJ1-2; a possible D gene is TRBD1 (5 bases). This CDR3 contains 14 residues. Germline V CDR1 and CDR2: MNHNS, SASEGT. CDR3 protein: CASSEADRNSGYTF. CDR3 DNA sequence: TGTGCCAGCAGTGAAGCAGACAGAAACTCTGGCTACACCTTC.